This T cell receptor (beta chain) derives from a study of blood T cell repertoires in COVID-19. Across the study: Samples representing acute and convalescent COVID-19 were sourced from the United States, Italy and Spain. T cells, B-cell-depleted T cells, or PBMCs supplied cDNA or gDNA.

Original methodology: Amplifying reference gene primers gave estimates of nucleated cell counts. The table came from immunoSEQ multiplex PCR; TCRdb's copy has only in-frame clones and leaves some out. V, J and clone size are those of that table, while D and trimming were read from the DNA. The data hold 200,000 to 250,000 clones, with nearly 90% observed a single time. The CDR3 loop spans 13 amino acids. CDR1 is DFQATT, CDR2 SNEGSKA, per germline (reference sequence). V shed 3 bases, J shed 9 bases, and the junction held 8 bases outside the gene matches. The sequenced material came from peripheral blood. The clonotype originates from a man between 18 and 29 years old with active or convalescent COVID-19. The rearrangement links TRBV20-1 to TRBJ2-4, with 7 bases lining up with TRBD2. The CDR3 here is CSASRTRGIIQYF. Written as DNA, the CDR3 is TGCAGTGCTAGTAGGACTAGGGGTATCATTCAGTACTTC.